These T cell receptor beta chains were read from a single sample in a study of early T cells in non-severe SARS-CoV-2 infection. TCRdb itself ran the 5' RACE reads through MiXCR, one entry per CDR3 protein. In the table there are tens of thousands of distinct CDR3 sequences, about 9% of which are singletons. The specimen was whole blood. The receptors stem from an adult who was a healthcare worker with PCR-confirmed SARS-CoV-2 infection or an uninfected control (not recorded which). Each CDR3 is given with its conserved first and last residue. The D gene is left open where the match is weak. Rows may omit the clone size; those that give it use once, few, many or a size class.

>NA|TRBV20-1|few|15|TRBJ1-5
CSAGPTGNSNQPQHF
TGCAGTGCTGGTCCTACAGGGAATAGCAATCAGCCCCAGCATTTT
>NA|TRBV14|many|13|TRBJ2-7
CASRATSTYEQYF
TGTGCCAGCAGGGCCACTAGCACTTACGAGCAGTACTTC
>NA|TRBV6-6|few|18|TRBJ1-6
CASTSTRAPSSYNSPLHF
TGTGCCAGCACCTCAACCCGGGCTCCGAGCTCCTATAATTCACCCCTCCACTTT
>NA|TRBV6-1|few|10|TRBJ2-1
CASNRLEQFF
TGTGCCAGCAACCGACTAGAGCAGTTCTTC
>NA|TRBV11-2|NA|14|TRBJ2-2
CASSLEGEAGELVF
TGTGCCAGCAGCTTAGAGGGGGAGGCCGGGGAGCTGGTTTTT
>NA|TRBV7-2|NA|13|TRBJ2-3
CASSLAVADTQYF
TGTGCCAGCAGCTTAGCAGTTGCGGATACGCAGTATTTT
>TRBD2|TRBV18|few|15|TRBJ2-5
CASSPWASGQETQYF
TGTGCCAGCTCACCATGGGCTAGCGGCCAAGAGACCCAGTACTTC
>NA|TRBV15|many|16|TRBJ1-4
CATSLRRTARNEKLFF
TGTGCCACCAGCCTACGACGGACGGCCCGTAATGAAAAACTGTTTTTT
>NA|TRBV29-1|many|13|TRBJ2-1
CSAIIPLYNEQFF
TGCAGCGCCATCATCCCACTCTACAATGAGCAGTTCTTC
>NA|TRBV7-8|few|12|TRBJ2-7
CASTTEGYEQYF
TGTGCCAGCACCACGGAGGGGTACGAGCAGTACTTC
>TRBD1|TRBV29-1|NA|12|TRBJ2-3
CSAGTGADTQYF
TGCAGCGCCGGGACAGGTGCAGATACGCAGTATTTT
>TRBD1|TRBV24-1|NA|15|TRBJ2-7
CATSDLFYGTVEQYF
TGTGCCACCAGTGATCTTTTCTATGGGACAGTTGAGCAGTACTTC
>NA|TRBV29-1|many|14|TRBJ2-2
CSVEPQGFTGELFF
TGCAGCGTTGAACCCCAGGGCTTCACCGGGGAGCTGTTTTTT
>NA|TRBV7-2|many|16|TRBJ2-3
CASSLLGGGGTDTQYF
TGTGCCAGCAGCCTCCTGGGTGGCGGGGGCACAGATACGCAGTATTTT
>NA|TRBV5-5|once|13|TRBJ2-2
CASTPGRFGELFF
TGTGCCAGCACCCCCGGGCGGTTCGGCGAGCTGTTTTTT
>NA|TRBV12-3/TRBV12-4|NA|12|TRBJ1-2
CASSSQGYGYTF
TGTGCCAGCAGTTCACAGGGTTATGGCTACACCTTC
>TRBD1|TRBV20-1|NA|14|TRBJ2-3
CSASDRGLTDTQYF
TGCAGTGCTTCAGACAGGGGGCTGACAGATACGCAGTATTTT
>NA|TRBV7-9|many|16|TRBJ2-3
CASSSSWGGQRDTQYF
TGTGCCAGCAGCTCCAGCTGGGGGGGCCAGAGGGATACGCAGTATTTT
>TRBD2|TRBV6-1|few|16|TRBJ2-3
CASSETSGGSADTQYF
TGTGCCAGCAGTGAAACTAGCGGGGGGTCAGCAGATACGCAGTATTTT
>NA|TRBV4-3|NA|16|TRBJ2-1
CASSQDRGSSYNEQFF
TGCGCCAGCAGCCAAGACCGGGGCAGCTCCTACAATGAGCAGTTCTTC
>NA|TRBV20-1|NA|11|TRBJ2-7
CSARWAYEQYF
TGCAGTGCTAGATGGGCATACGAGCAGTACTTC
>TRBD1|TRBV6-1|few|12|TRBJ2-7
CAAQDRGHEQYF
TGTGCCGCTCAGGACAGGGGACACGAGCAGTACTTC
>NA|TRBV5-1|few|14|TRBJ2-3
CASSSGAPADTQYF
TGCGCCAGCAGCTCCGGGGCCCCCGCAGATACGCAGTATTTT
>TRBD1|TRBV7-2|many|15|TRBJ2-7
CASSLRGRNPYEQYF
TGTGCCAGCAGCTTAAGGGGGCGTAATCCCTACGAGCAGTACTTC
>NA|TRBV19|many|13|TRBJ2-4
CASSPGVVNIQYF
TGTGCCAGTAGCCCGGGGGTTGTAAACATTCAGTACTTC
>NA|TRBV29-1|many|14|TRBJ2-1
CSVVLLEGRDEQFF
TGCAGCGTTGTACTACTAGAGGGGCGCGATGAGCAGTTCTTC